The 26 T cell receptor beta chains below were found in one sample sequenced in a study of blood T cell repertoires in COVID-19. Sequenced by immunoSEQ multiplex PCR; TCRdb stores in-frame clones only, minus some. The sample comprises roughly 100,000 clones, more than 75% of which are singletons, and approximately 4.8% rests with the top ten. Sequencing used peripheral blood. The receptors come from an elderly woman with active COVID-19.

The chain has TRBV3-1 (or the pseudogene TRBV3-2) and TRBJ1-4, with unresolved D. Germline assignment: CDR1 LGHDT and CDR2 YNNKEL (reference sequence). The V end lost 4 bases, the J end lost 5 bases, and 14 bases lay between the germline ends. The CDR3 has 15 residues. CDR3 sequence (DNA): TGTGCCAGCAGCCCACCCGGGGTGGGCAATGAAAAACTGTTTTTT. It specifies CASSPPGVGNEKLFF.

This rearrangement joins TRBV4-1 to TRBJ2-5, with TRBD1 matching over 7 bases. The length of the CDR3 is 15 residues. Germline CDR1 and CDR2: MGHRA and YSYEKL. V shed 2 bases and J 4 bases; nucleotides not matched to a gene: 7. CDR3 nucleotides: TGCGCCAGCAGCCAACGAACAGGGGCCCCAGAGACCCAGTACTTC. Translating gives CASSQRTGAPETQYF.

The chain combines TRBV7-2 with TRBJ2-7; a possible D gene is TRBD1 (8 bases). Germline V gene data show CDR1 as SGHTA and CDR2 as FQGNSA. There are 14 residues in the CDR3. V was shortened by 5 bases and J by 5 bases, with 16 bases between the two germline ends. CDR3 nucleotides: TGTGCCAGCAGCCCCCAACAGGGGGGGGACGAGCAGTACTTC. Protein: CASSPQQGGDEQYF. The full variable domain, completed using reference TRBV7-2 and TRBJ2-7, is GAGVSQSPSNKVTEKGKDVELRCDPISGHTALYWYRQSLGQGLEFLIYFQGNSAPDKSGLPSDRFSAERTGGSVSTLTIQRTQQEDSAVYLCASSPQQGGDEQYFGPGTRLTVT.

The V and J genes are TRBV29-1 and TRBJ2-5; 13 nucleotides match TRBD2. V was pared by 7 bases and J by 5 bases, with 4 bases of the junction left unmatched. There are 13 residues in the CDR3. In germline, CDR1 is SQVTM, CDR2 ANQGSEA. The CDR3 coding sequence is TGCAGCGGGGCACTAGCGGGAGGGGAGACCCAGTACTTC. As protein: CSGALAGGETQYF. The complete variable domain, with remaining parts taken from reference TRBV29-1 and TRBJ2-5, reads SAVISQKPSRDICQRGTSLTIQCQVDSQVTMMFWYRQQPGQSLTLIATANQGSEATYESGFVIDKFPISRPNLTFSTLTVSNMSPEDSSIYLCSGALAGGETQYFGPGTRLLVL.

In nucleotides, the CDR3 is TGTGCCAGTAGGCCGGGGGGTAGCAGCTACAATGAGCAGTTCTTC. Translating gives CASRPGGSSYNEQFF. The chain recombines TRBV19 with TRBJ2-1; the match to TRBD2 covers 7 bases. The CDR3 length is 15 residues. Germline CDR1 reads LNHDA; CDR2 reads SQIVND (reference sequence). J was trimmed by 3 bases and V by 6 bases; bases with no gene match: 8.

The chain carries TRBV28 and TRBJ2-2, with a possible D match to TRBD1 (6 bases). The CDR3 consists of 16 residues. CDR1 is MDHEN, CDR2 SYDVKM, per germline. Deletions cut 3 bases from V and 5 bases from J, with 16 bases between. The CDR3 sequence: CASSLFRGQRTGELFF. CDR3 coding DNA: TGTGCCAGCAGTTTGTTCAGGGGACAAAGAACCGGGGAGCTGTTTTTT. Combining the CDR3 with reference TRBV28 and TRBJ2-2 gives the whole variable domain DVKVTQSSRYLVKRTGEKVFLECVQDMDHENMFWYRQDPGLGLRLIYFSYDVKMKEKGDIPEGYSVSREKKERFSLILESASTNQTSMYLCASSLFRGQRTGELFFGEGSRLTVL.

The sample holds one count of this clone. CDR3 nucleotide sequence: TGCGCCAGCAGCCAAGACCCAACACTAGTCACCTACAATGAGCAGTTCTTC. This gives the protein CASSQDPTLVTYNEQFF. The chain links TRBV4-1 to TRBJ2-1; a possible D gene is TRBD2 (5 bases). CDR3 length equals 17 residues. CDR1 is MGHRA, CDR2 YSYEKL, per germline. V shed 0 bases and J shed 2 bases, with 14 bases lying between them.

The CDR3 sequence is CASSLFGGINYEQYF. The CDR3 DNA reads TGTGCCAGCAGCTTGTTTGGGGGCATCAACTACGAGCAGTACTTC. The chain is built from TRBV5-5 and TRBJ2-7; a possible D gene is TRBD1 (6 bases). The CDR3 is made up of 15 amino acids. The V end was cut by 1 base, the J end by 3 bases, with 14 bases between. CDR1 and CDR2 from the germline V gene are SGHKS and YYEKEE (reference sequence).

V and J are TRBV9 and TRBJ1-3; no clear D. This CDR3 spans 15 amino acids. Between the trimmed V and J ends, which lost 0 bases and 0 bases, there was a span of 7 bases. Germline CDR1 SGDLS, CDR2 YYNGEE. The CDR3 is CASSVAPSSGNTIYF. In nucleotides, the CDR3 is TGTGCCAGCAGCGTAGCCCCTAGCTCTGGAAACACCATATATTTT.

The rearrangement joins TRBV5-6 to TRBJ2-7, with 7 bases identical to TRBD2. CDR1 SGHDT and CDR2 YYEEEE come from the germline V gene. The trim removed 0 bases at V and 1 base at J, leaving 4 bases unmatched. The CDR3 is 15 residues long. The DNA for the CDR3 is TGTGCCAGCAGCTTGGCACCTAGCGGTTCCTACGAGCAGTACTTC. Its protein is CASSLAPSGSYEQYF. Full variable domain (remainder filled in from reference TRBV5-6 and TRBJ2-7): DAGVTQSPTHLIKTRGQQVTLRCSPKSGHDTVSWYQQALGQGPQFIFQYYEEEERQRGNFPDRFSGHQFPNYSSELNVNALLLGDSALYLCASSLAPSGSYEQYFGPGTRLTVT.

The V gene is TRBV5-3, the J gene TRBJ2-7; 7 nucleotides align to TRBD2. TRBV5-3 is labeled an ORF, and its function is uncertain. The CDR3 sequence is 17 residues long. Trimming removed 4 bases from V and 2 bases from J; junction bases left unmatched: 15. Written as DNA, the CDR3 is TGTGCCAGAAGCGAGGGGACCCTCCGGGACTACCCCTACGAGCAGTACTTC. Translated: CARSEGTLRDYPYEQYF.

The V gene is TRBV10-2, the J gene TRBJ2-2; TRBD2 aligns across 9 bases. CDR1 and CDR2 (germline): WSHSY, SAAADI. There are 14 residues in the CDR3. J gave up 1 base and V 9 bases, and 3 bases lay outside the gene matches. CDR3 region: CASSGSRNTGELFF. CDR3 nucleotide sequence: TGCGCCAGTAGCGGGAGTCGGAACACCGGGGAGCTGTTTTTT.

This chain uses TRBV5-5 with TRBJ2-3, with TRBD1 identical over 8 bases. The germline gives CDR1 SGHKS, CDR2 YYEKEE (reference sequence). Losses at the gene ends were 0 bases for V and 3 bases for J; bases not matched to a gene: 0. The CDR3 sequence is 14 residues long. The CDR3 DNA sequence: TGTGCCAGCAGCTTGGACAGGGGGACAGATACGCAGTATTTT. Translated: CASSLDRGTDTQYF.

The sample holds a few counts of this clone. The chain uses TRBV5-5 and TRBJ2-3, with 10 bases fitting TRBD1. Germline-derived CDR1 and CDR2 are SGHKS and YYEKEE (reference sequence). This CDR3 contains 15 residues. With V trimmed by 4 bases and J by 0 bases, 2 bases remained unmatched. The CDR3 here is CASSPGQGSTDTQYF. CDR3 DNA sequence: TGTGCCAGCAGCCCGGGACAGGGGAGCACAGATACGCAGTATTTT. The variable domain in full, completed from reference TRBV5-5 and TRBJ2-3, reads DAGVTQSPTHLIKTRGQQVTLRCSPISGHKSVSWYQQVLGQGPQFIFQYYEKEERGRGNFPDRFSARQFPNYSSELNVNALLLGDSALYLCASSPGQGSTDTQYFGPGTRLTVL.

This chain connects TRBV4-3 to TRBJ2-7, with D possibly being TRBD2 (5 bases). V lost 0 bases and J 12 bases, leaving 18 bases between the germline ends. CDR1 and CDR2 (germline): LGHNA, YSLEER. This CDR3 region has 14 residues. The CDR3 reads CASSQEVGSPRGYF. CDR3 coding DNA: TGCGCCAGCAGCCAAGAGGTGGGCAGCCCCCGGGGGTACTTC.

The CDR3 loop is CASSSFSVGELFF. The CDR3 DNA sequence: TGTGCCAGCAGCTCCTTCTCGGTTGGGGAGCTGTTTTTT. V gene TRBV5-5 combines with J gene TRBJ2-2; the D is unclear. The CDR3 consists of 13 residues. The germline V gene has CDR1 SGHKS and CDR2 YYEKEE (reference sequence). The V end lost 3 bases, the J end lost 8 bases, and 11 bases lay between the germline ends.

The V call is TRBV5-1, the J call TRBJ2-3; the match to TRBD2 covers 10 bases. Trimming cost V 9 bases and J 0 bases; bases outside gene matches: 10. The CDR3 consists of 16 residues. CDR1 is SGHRS, CDR2 YFSETQ, per germline. The CDR3 DNA reads TGCGCCACTACTAGCGGGGCCACGGCTAGCACAGATACGCAGTATTTT. Amino acids: CATTSGATASTDTQYF.

V and J are TRBV3-1 (or the pseudogene TRBV3-2) and TRBJ2-5, with a possible D match to TRBD1 (7 bases). CDR3 size: 16 residues. Germline V gene sequence: CDR1 LGHDT, CDR2 YNNKEL (reference sequence). Trimming took 2 bases from V and 4 from J, leaving 17 bases between them. The CDR3 DNA reads TGTGCCAGCAGCCAATATGGGCAGGGGGGTGGAGAGACCCAGTACTTC. Translating it yields CASSQYGQGGGETQYF.

The chain links TRBV7-9 to TRBJ2-2, with 7 bases lining up with TRBD1. V was clipped by 1 base and J by 3 bases; unmatched bases: 5. The germline V gene has CDR1 SEHNR and CDR2 FQNEAQ (reference sequence). The CDR3 is 16 amino acids. CDR3 amino acids: CASSLEDRTYTGELFF. The CDR3 nucleotides are TGTGCCAGCAGCTTAGAGGACAGGACTTACACCGGGGAGCTGTTTTTT. The entire variable domain, with the rest obtained from reference TRBV7-9 and TRBJ2-2, is as follows: DTGVSQNPRHKITKRGQNVTFRCDPISEHNRLYWYRQTLGQGPEFLTYFQNEAQLEKSRLLSDRFSAERPKGSFSTLEIQRTEQGDSAMYLCASSLEDRTYTGELFFGEGSRLTVL.

CDR3 amino acids: CASSPVAYNEQFF. In DNA form, the CDR3 reads TGTGCCAGCTCTCCAGTCGCCTACAATGAGCAGTTCTTC. This chain uses TRBV6-5 with TRBJ2-1, with D unresolved. With 8 bases removed from V and 2 bases from J, the gap between germline ends came to 10 bases. CDR1 and CDR2 (germline): MNHEY, SVGAGI. The CDR3 contains 13 residues.

The V call is TRBV27, the J call TRBJ1-1; no firm D call. The ends were cut back, 6 bases at V and 7 bases at J, with 15 bases in the middle. Germline values: CDR1 MNHEY, CDR2 SMNVEV (reference sequence). This CDR3 is 13 amino acids long. The CDR3 region has the DNA TGTGCCAGCAGCCACGGCCCCGCGGTTGAAGCTTTCTTT. This codes for CASSHGPAVEAFF.

The genes are TRBV6-1 and TRBJ1-1; 11 bases align to TRBD1. The V and J ends lost 3 bases and 3 bases, in that order; junction bases with no gene match: 3. Germline V gene lookup returns CDR1 MNHNS and CDR2 SASEGT. CDR3 length: 15 amino acids. The CDR3 bases are TGTGCCAGCAGTGAGTGGGACAGGGGGTACACTGAAGCTTTCTTT. It translates to CASSEWDRGYTEAFF.

This chain connects TRBV6-5 to TRBJ2-1, with 9 bases identical to TRBD1. The CDR3 length is 14 residues. Unmatched junction bases numbered 9, after V lost 8 bases and J lost 7 bases. Germline assignment: CDR1 MNHEY and CDR2 SVGAGI. CDR3 sequence reads: CASSPGQGKNEQFF. The CDR3 bases are TGTGCCAGCTCACCGGGACAGGGTAAGAATGAGCAGTTCTTC.

The chain joins TRBV25-1 to TRBJ2-1; TRBD2 aligns across 8 bases. The CDR3 length is 12 residues. With V trimmed by 10 bases and J by 9 bases, 8 bases remained unmatched. The germline V gene has CDR1 MGHDK and CDR2 SYGVNS. The DNA for the CDR3 is TGTGCCACAAGTCCGGGACTAGGTGAGCAGTTCTTC. Its protein is CATSPGLGEQFF. Full variable domain (missing parts from reference TRBV25-1 and TRBJ2-1): EADIYQTPRYLVIGTGKKITLECSQTMGHDKMYWYQQDPGMELHLIHYSYGVNSTEKGDLSSESTVSRIRTEHFPLTLESARPSHTSQYLCATSPGLGEQFFGPGTRLTVL.

This chain links TRBV5-4 with TRBJ1-1; a possible D gene is TRBD1 (5 bases). CDR3 size: 15 residues. Trimming left V 3 bases short and J 5 bases short, with 17 bases between. The germline V gene encodes CDR1 SGHNT and CDR2 YYREEE (reference sequence). The DNA of the CDR3 is TGTGCCAGCAGCTGGGCGGATGGGGGGACGACTGAAGCTTTCTTT. Protein: CASSWADGGTTEAFF.

The chain links TRBV5-1 to TRBJ2-7; D possibly corresponds to TRBD1 (5 bases). V was cut by 4 bases and J by 3 bases, with 14 bases left in between. This CDR3 is built from 14 residues. Germline V CDR1 and CDR2: SGHRS, YFSETQ. CDR3 sequence reads: CASSTQGMNYEQYF. The CDR3 DNA sequence: TGCGCCAGCAGCACCCAGGGCATGAACTACGAGCAGTACTTC.